The 4 T cell receptor beta chains presented below share a single source sample, sequenced in a study of T cells after posttransplantation cyclophosphamide. Controls had myeloablative marrow grafts with methotrexate and calcineurin inhibitor, sampled at 1 year. The data were produced by immunoSEQ multiplex PCR, yet TCRdb's version contains in-frame clones alone and is incomplete. The table lists around 22,000 clones, 80% to 90% of them singletons, with about 7.9% in the top ten. Specimen: PBMCs, collected after an allogeneic stem cell transplant with a calcineurin inhibitor and methotrexate. The receptor source for this set is a female patient aged 50-59 years who received an allogeneic stem cell transplant from an unrelated donor, was CMV-positive, and had chronic GVHD only. Some T cells may arise from the graft donor.

There are a few counts of this clone. The chain uses TRBV6-6 and TRBJ1-5; no firm D call. The CDR3 sequence is 12 residues long. The germline V and J ends were trimmed by 6 bases and 4 bases, with 7 bases remaining between them. Germline CDR1 and CDR2: MNHNY and SVGAGI (reference sequence). The CDR3 nucleotides are TGTGCCAGCAGCTTAGATAATCAGCCCCAGCATTTT. Translating it yields CASSLDNQPQHF.

This clone was seen more than once but under ten times. This chain uses TRBV13 with TRBJ2-3, with 9 bases aligning to TRBD2. V was clipped by 5 bases and J by 4 bases; unmatched bases: 13. CDR3 size: 17 residues. The germline gives CDR1 PRHDT, CDR2 FYEKMQ (reference sequence). The CDR3 DNA is TGTGCCAGCAGCCCCGACATTAGCGGGAGAGCCCCAGATACGCAGTATTTT. It codes for CASSPDISGRAPDTQYF.

The genes are TRBV28 and TRBJ2-1, with TRBD2 identical over 13 bases. Trimming cost V 3 bases and J 9 bases; bases outside gene matches: 5. The CDR3 totals 15 residues. Germline CDR1 is MDHEN and CDR2 is SYDVKM. CDR3 region: CASSFGGLAGVEQFF. Written as DNA, the CDR3 is TGTGCCAGCAGTTTTGGAGGACTAGCGGGAGTTGAGCAGTTCTTC.

This rearrangement joins TRBV18 to TRBJ2-5, with D possibly being TRBD2 (6 bases). The J call may not be correct, given that the DNA end is closer to TRBJ2-7. This CDR3 is built from 15 residues. Germline V lookup: CDR1 KGHSH, CDR2 LQKENI. This CDR3 reads CASSPRERADYEQYF. The CDR3 DNA sequence: TGTGCCAGCTCACCACGGGAGCGGGCCGACTACGAGCAGTACTTC.